Shown below are 15 T cell receptor beta chains from a single sample sequenced in a study of control samples from healthy donors and cancer patients. The table came from immunoSEQ multiplex PCR; TCRdb's copy has only in-frame clones and leaves some out. The sample records some 96,000 clones, approximately 93% being singletons. Sequenced: blood. These receptors were collected from a man younger than 35 in good health.

V and J are TRBV7-2 and TRBJ1-1; D not resolved. The CDR3 length is 14 residues. V lost 5 bases and J lost 11, with 21 bases in between. The germline V gene has CDR1 SGHTA and CDR2 FQGNSA. The CDR3 reads CASSPIGGPDGAFF. CDR3 DNA: TGTGCCAGCAGCCCCATCGGAGGGCCTGACGGGGCTTTCTTT.

The chain uses TRBV27 and TRBJ2-7; tentative D call: TRBD1 (6 bases). CDR1 MNHEY and CDR2 SMNVEV come from the germline V gene (reference sequence). This CDR3 is built from 14 residues. The V gene lost 4 bases and the J gene lost 1 base, with 11 bases spanning the gap. As DNA, the CDR3 is TGTGCCAGCAGTTCGGCCGACAGGTCCTACGAGCAGTACTTC. Its protein product is CASSSADRSYEQYF.

This chain connects TRBV2 to TRBJ2-7; D possibly corresponds to TRBD1 (5 bases). The CDR3 has 15 amino acids. V lost 3 bases, J lost 2 bases, and 14 bases lay in between. From germline, CDR1 is SNHLY and CDR2 FYNNEI. CDR3 DNA sequence: TGTGCCAGCAGTGAGGGGCCAGGAGAAACCTACGAGCAGTACTTC. Its translation: CASSEGPGETYEQYF.

The chain couples TRBV7-2 to TRBJ2-5; D not certain. V was shortened by 5 bases and J by 1 base, with 8 bases between the two germline ends. The CDR3 covers 13 residues. Germline CDR1 is SGHTA and CDR2 is FQGNSA. In nucleotides, the CDR3 is TGTGCCAGCAGCCTCCCCTCCCAAGAGACCCAGTACTTC. The encoded protein is CASSLPSQETQYF. Together with reference TRBV7-2 and TRBJ2-5, the CDR3 gives the full variable domain: GAGVSQSPSNKVTEKGKDVELRCDPISGHTALYWYRQSLGQGLEFLIYFQGNSAPDKSGLPSDRFSAERTGGSVSTLTIQRTQQEDSAVYLCASSLPSQETQYFGPGTRLLVL.

This sequence joins TRBV11-2 and TRBJ2-5; tentative D call: TRBD1 (6 bases). Germline V gene data show CDR1 as SGHAT and CDR2 as FQNNGV. The germline V and J ends were trimmed by 0 bases and 5 bases, with 13 bases remaining between them. The CDR3 totals 15 residues. CDR3 amino acids: CASSLDGTGRETQYF. In nucleotides, the CDR3 is TGTGCCAGCAGCTTAGATGGAACAGGGCGGGAGACCCAGTACTTC.

The chain has TRBV7-9 and TRBJ2-2; D gene uncertain. Trimming took off 5 bases at V and 4 bases at J, with 17 bases between the two ends. This CDR3 is 16 amino acids long. Germline-derived CDR1 and CDR2 are SEHNR and FQNEAQ (reference sequence). The CDR3 nucleotides are TGTGCCAGCAGCCCCTCGGTTAAGGGCGGCACCGGGGAGCTGTTTTTT. It specifies CASSPSVKGGTGELFF.

CDR3 region: CASSESTLPLHF. The DNA for the CDR3 is TGCGCCAGCAGTGAGTCGACTCTGCCCCTCCACTTT. This chain links TRBV10-2 with TRBJ1-6; D gene unclear. Germline assignment: CDR1 WSHSY and CDR2 SAAADI. Deletions cut 0 bases from V and 13 bases from J, with 7 bases between. The CDR3 is 12 amino acids.

About this clone itself: The junction departs from germline at one end; a sequencing error may be responsible. The CDR3 spells CASREDYDYQPQHF. The CDR3 DNA follows: TGTGCCAGCAGAGAAGACTACGACTATCAGCCCCAGCATTTT. The genes are TRBV2 and TRBJ1-5, with no clear D. CDR3 length: 14 residues. The germline V gene has CDR1 SNHLY and CDR2 FYNNEI. The full variable domain, completed using reference TRBV2 and TRBJ1-5, is EPEVTQTPSHQVTQMGQEVILRCVPISNHLYFYWYRQILGQKVEFLVSFYNNEISEKSEIFDDQFSVERPDGSNFTLKIRSTKLEDSAMYFCASREDYDYQPQHFGDGTRLSIL.

The chain joins TRBV5-5 to TRBJ1-3; D is perhaps TRBD1 (5 bases). Germline values: CDR1 SGHKS, CDR2 YYEKEE (reference sequence). Trimming removed 3 bases at V and 2 bases at J, with 18 bases between. This CDR3 has 17 residues. The CDR3 reads CASSSHTLQAPGNTIYF. CDR3 nucleotide sequence: TGTGCCAGCAGCTCCCATACCCTACAGGCCCCTGGAAACACCATATATTTT. Drawing the rest from reference TRBV5-5 and TRBJ1-3, the complete variable domain is DAGVTQSPTHLIKTRGQQVTLRCSPISGHKSVSWYQQVLGQGPQFIFQYYEKEERGRGNFPDRFSARQFPNYSSELNVNALLLGDSALYLCASSSHTLQAPGNTIYFGEGSWLTVV.

The chain links TRBV5-6 to TRBJ2-2, with 8 bases lining up with TRBD1. Trimming cost V 6 bases and J 1 base; bases outside gene matches: 5. CDR1 and CDR2 from the germline V gene are SGHDT and YYEEEE. This CDR3 has 15 residues. The CDR3 here is CASTIGQGNTGELFF. The CDR3, as DNA: TGTGCCAGCACAATCGGACAGGGGAACACCGGGGAGCTGTTTTTT.

The chain recombines TRBV5-4 with TRBJ2-2; TRBD1 aligns across 9 bases. The germline V gene encodes CDR1 SGHNT and CDR2 YYREEE (reference sequence). V lost 4 bases, J lost 6 bases, and 7 bases stayed unmatched. The CDR3 runs to 15 residues. Here the CDR3 DNA reads TGTGCCAGCAGCCCACGACAGGGGGTTGCCGGGGAGCTGTTTTTT. Translated: CASSPRQGVAGELFF.

This chain uses TRBV19 with TRBJ2-2; either TRBD1 or TRBD2 may fit D (5 bases each). CDR3 size: 17 residues. CDR1 is LNHDA, CDR2 SQIVND, per germline (reference sequence). Trimming removed 3 bases at V and 1 base at J, with 15 bases between. Here the CDR3 reads CASSIGAHRRNTGELFF. DNA for the CDR3: TGTGCCAGTAGTATCGGGGCCCACCGACGGAACACCGGGGAGCTGTTTTTT.

The chain uses TRBV27 and TRBJ2-1, with D perhaps TRBD2 (6 bases). The V end lost 9 bases, the J end lost 0 bases, and 15 bases lay between the germline ends. The CDR3 is 15 amino acids. Germline CDR1 reads MNHEY; CDR2 reads SMNVEV (reference sequence). The CDR3 nucleotides are TGTGCCAGTACGACCCTCGGGAGCTCCTACAATGAGCAGTTCTTC. This sequence encodes CASTTLGSSYNEQFF.

The chain links TRBV29-1 to TRBJ1-4; D is possibly TRBD1 (6 bases). There are 14 residues in the CDR3. Germline CDR1 is SQVTM and CDR2 is ANQGSEA. Trimming removed 2 bases from V and 0 bases from J, with 7 bases in between. The CDR3 is CSVETGTTNEKLFF. In DNA, the CDR3 is TGCAGCGTTGAAACAGGGACAACTAATGAAAAACTGTTTTTT.

The chain carries TRBV15 and TRBJ1-1; the D is unclear. Germline V gives CDR1 LNHNV, CDR2 YYDKDF (reference sequence). V lost 5 bases and J lost 3, with 10 bases in between. This CDR3 contains 13 residues. The CDR3 sequence is CATSPERDTEAFF. CDR3 in DNA: TGTGCCACCAGCCCCGAAAGGGACACTGAAGCTTTCTTT.